Listed below are T cell receptor beta chains from one sample, sequenced in a study of blood T cell repertoires in COVID-19. Some clones are missing from TCRdb's copy, which holds only in-frame ones; the method was immunoSEQ multiplex PCR. The table has over 110,000 clones, around 88% seen once. Sequencing was done on a sample of peripheral blood. Source of these receptors: a human donor in a cohort sampled during active COVID-19. CDR3s include the opening cysteine and the closing phenylalanine or tryptophan. D genes are given only for firm matches. Expanded clones are given a class, and other clones once, few, many or no size at all.

clone_size,d_call,v_call,j_call,cdr3_aa,cdr3_nt
.,.,TRBV19,TRBJ1-2,CASSTKQGANYGYTF,TGTGCCAGTAGTACGAAACAGGGCGCTAACTATGGCTACACCTTC
.,TRBD2,TRBV4-2,TRBJ2-5,CASSQDGGGADVAETQYF,TGTGCCAGCAGCCAAGATGGCGGGGGGGCCGATGTAGCAGAGACCCAGTACTTC
.,.,TRBV10-3,TRBJ2-1,CATTRSTGLGYNEQFF,TGTGCCACCACGCGTTCCACAGGGCTCGGCTACAATGAGCAGTTCTTC
.,.,TRBV19,TRBJ2-1,CASTLGGEQFF,TGTGCCAGTACCTTAGGCGGGGAGCAGTTCTTC
.,.,TRBV12-3/TRBV12-4,TRBJ1-1,CASSFPGGVEAFF,TGTGCCAGCAGTTTCCCGGGGGGCGTTGAAGCTTTCTTT
.,.,TRBV5-6,TRBJ1-5,CASSLFMGQGAQPQHF,TGTGCCAGCAGCTTGTTTATGGGCCAAGGTGCCCAGCCCCAGCATTTT
.,.,TRBV12-3/TRBV12-4,TRBJ1-6,CASSLWQGGPLHF,TGTGCCAGCAGTTTATGGCAGGGAGGCCCCCTCCACTTT
.,TRBD2,TRBV11-2,TRBJ2-3,CASSLPGLAPDTQYF,TGTGCCAGCAGCTTACCGGGACTAGCCCCCGATACGCAGTATTTT
.,TRBD1,TRBV19,TRBJ2-7,CASSMNSGTGIDEQYF,TGTGCCAGTAGTATGAATTCCGGGACAGGGATCGACGAGCAGTACTTC
.,TRBD1,TRBV14,TRBJ1-2,CASSQGQGPYGYTF,TGTGCCAGCAGCCAAGGACAGGGTCCTTATGGCTACACCTTC
.,TRBD1,TRBV28,TRBJ1-4,CASTLTGGNEKLFF,TGTGCCAGCACTTTAACAGGGGGGAATGAAAAACTGTTTTTT
.,.,TRBV7-2,TRBJ2-1,CASSLETGEQFF,TGTGCCAGCAGCTTAGAGACAGGCGAGCAGTTCTTC
few,TRBD1,TRBV15,TRBJ1-1,CATRRGQGDTEAFF,TGTGCCACCCGTAGGGGACAGGGGGACACTGAAGCTTTCTTT
.,TRBD1,TRBV3-1/TRBV3-2,TRBJ2-1,CASSYPGQGDNEQFF,TGTGCCAGCAGCTATCCGGGACAGGGAGACAATGAGCAGTTCTTC
.,.,TRBV5-1,TRBJ1-4,CASSLGRTEKLFF,TGCGCCAGCAGCTTGGGGAGGACTGAAAAACTGTTTTTT
.,TRBD1,TRBV6-5,TRBJ1-6,CASSYSNRGDSPLHF,TGTGCCAGCAGTTACTCCAACAGGGGGGATTCACCCCTCCACTTT
.,TRBD2,TRBV7-6,TRBJ2-2,CASSLAWTSGAATGELFF,TGTGCCAGCAGCTTAGCCTGGACTAGCGGGGCCGCCACCGGGGAGCTGTTTTTT
.,.,TRBV27,TRBJ1-2,CASVRRSTGPFTLEGYTF,TGTGCCAGCGTCAGAAGGTCGACAGGTCCGTTTACCTTGGAGGGCTACACCTTC
.,TRBD1,TRBV5-1,TRBJ1-3,CASSMTGDNTIYF,TGCGCCAGCAGCATGACAGGGGACAACACCATATATTTT
.,.,TRBV4-1,TRBJ1-5,CASSLDSTPQPQHF,TGCGCCAGCAGCCTAGACAGTACCCCTCAGCCCCAGCATTTT
.,.,TRBV16,TRBJ1-3,CASSLSGSGTGNTIYF,TGTGCCAGCAGCCTTTCCGGATCGGGGACTGGAAACACCATATATTTT
.,TRBD1,TRBV29-1,TRBJ2-7,CSARDRDSYEQYF,TGCAGCGCCCGGGACAGGGACTCCTACGAGCAGTACTTC
.,TRBD2,TRBV7-3,TRBJ2-1,CASSLNGGTKDNEQFF,TGTGCCAGCAGCTTAAATGGAGGGACTAAGGACAATGAGCAGTTCTTC
.,TRBD1,TRBV7-9,TRBJ1-1,CASSLVRDRYTEAFF,TGTGCCAGCAGCTTAGTCCGGGACAGATACACTGAAGCTTTCTTT
.,TRBD1,TRBV30,TRBJ1-5,CAWSVPGTGAQPQHF,TGTGCCTGGAGTGTACCCGGGACAGGGGCACAGCCCCAGCATTTT
.,TRBD1,TRBV11-3,TRBJ2-7,CASSLEAGGWNEQYF,TGTGCCAGCAGCTTAGAGGCAGGGGGCTGGAACGAGCAGTACTTC
.,.,TRBV7-9,TRBJ1-2,CASSPGGRGTYGYTF,TGTGCCAGCAGCCCGGGGGGGAGGGGAACCTATGGCTACACCTTC
.,.,TRBV6-5,TRBJ1-2,CASRPRDTYYGYTF,TGTGCCAGCAGACCCCGGGACACCTACTATGGCTACACCTTC
.,TRBD1,TRBV9,TRBJ2-5,CASSAGRTGGTEETQYF,TGTGCCAGCAGCGCCGGAAGGACAGGGGGCACCGAAGAGACCCAGTACTTC
once,.,TRBV11-2,TRBJ2-3,CASRLRTADTQYF,TGTGCCAGCAGGCTACGGACAGCAGATACGCAGTATTTT
.,.,TRBV29-1,TRBJ2-5,CSVHIGGTQYF,TGCAGCGTTCACATCGGGGGGACCCAGTACTTC
.,.,TRBV11-2,TRBJ2-1,CASSNLYNEQFF,TGTGCCAGCAGCAACTTATACAATGAGCAGTTCTTC
.,.,TRBV5-6,TRBJ2-6,CASSLVGAGANVLTF,TGTGCCAGCAGCTTGGTAGGGGCTGGGGCCAACGTCCTGACTTTC
.,TRBD1,TRBV7-9,TRBJ2-7,CASSLEPGQGLYEQYF,TGTGCCAGCAGCTTAGAGCCGGGACAGGGGCTCTACGAGCAGTACTTC
.,.,TRBV15,TRBJ1-3,CATSSNLDRSSGNTIYF,TGTGCCACCAGCAGCAACCTCGACAGGTCCTCTGGAAACACCATATATTTT
.,.,TRBV7-9,TRBJ2-1,CASSSRGRGQYYEQFF,TGTGCCAGCAGCTCTAGAGGGCGGGGACAGTACTATGAGCAGTTCTTC
.,TRBD2,TRBV27,TRBJ2-5,CASSLSMAGDWETQYF,TGTGCCAGCAGTTTATCAATGGCGGGGGATTGGGAGACCCAGTACTTC
.,.,TRBV6-5,TRBJ1-5,CASTMTAGQPQHF,TGTGCCAGCACCATGACAGCGGGTCAGCCCCAGCATTTT
.,.,TRBV12-3/TRBV12-4,TRBJ1-1,CASRRREAEAFF,TGTGCCAGCAGGCGACGCGAGGCTGAAGCTTTCTTT
.,.,TRBV7-8,TRBJ2-5,CASSFRGKETQYF,TGTGCCAGCAGCTTTAGGGGGAAAGAGACCCAGTACTTC
.,.,TRBV12-3/TRBV12-4,TRBJ1-2,CASSPGSYGYTF,TGTGCCAGCAGTCCGGGAAGCTATGGCTACACCTTC
once,.,TRBV2,TRBJ2-7,CASTPGRAGYEQYF,TGTGCCAGCACCCCGGGTCGGGCGGGCTACGAGCAGTACTTC
once,.,TRBV7-2,TRBJ1-3,CASSLVSGGNSGNTIYF,TGTGCCAGCAGCTTAGTTTCGGGGGGAAACTCTGGAAACACCATATATTTT
.,.,TRBV11-2,TRBJ2-1,CASSLDVTRGYEQFF,TGTGCCAGCAGCTTAGATGTAACCAGGGGCTATGAGCAGTTCTTC
.,.,TRBV14,TRBJ1-1,CASSQVASNTEAFF,TGTGCCAGCAGCCAAGTCGCAAGCAACACTGAAGCTTTCTTT
.,.,TRBV25-1,TRBJ2-5,CASGERTGGETQYF,TGTGCCAGCGGGGAGCGGACAGGAGGGGAGACCCAGTACTTC
.,.,TRBV7-2,TRBJ2-1,CASSISLAGANEQFF,TGTGCCAGCAGCATTAGCCTCGCGGGTGCCAATGAGCAGTTCTTC
.,.,TRBV5-4,TRBJ2-7,CASSRTGYEQYF,TGTGCCAGCAGCCGGACGGGGTACGAGCAGTACTTC
.,TRBD2,TRBV19,TRBJ2-1,CASTGTRNSYEQFF,TGTGCCAGTACCGGGACTAGAAATTCGTATGAGCAGTTCTTC
once,TRBD1,TRBV5-1,TRBJ1-4,CASSLDQGAGEKLFF,TGCGCCAGCAGCTTGGATCAGGGGGCAGGTGAAAAACTGTTTTTT
.,TRBD1,TRBV18,TRBJ1-1,CASSPQGQSMNTEAFF,TGTGCCAGCTCACCACAGGGACAGTCGATGAACACTGAAGCTTTCTTT
.,.,TRBV5-1,TRBJ2-3,CASSSGRDTQYF,TGCGCCAGCAGCTCTGGGAGGGATACGCAGTATTTT
once,.,TRBV20-1,TRBJ1-1,CSASPQGYTEAFF,TGCAGTGCTAGTCCCCAGGGGTATACTGAAGCTTTCTTT
.,.,TRBV10-3,TRBJ1-3,CATMGGGFSGNTIYF,TGTGCCACCATGGGGGGGGGCTTCTCTGGAAACACCATATATTTT
.,TRBD1,TRBV18,TRBJ1-3,CASSLLAGQPGNTIYF,TGTGCCAGCTCACTCCTGGCGGGACAGCCTGGAAACACCATATATTTT